A selection of T cell receptor beta chains follows, all from one sample in a study of metastatic and nonmetastatic thyroid tumors. From the PCR reads, TCRdb re-called clones with MiXCR. The sample yields tens of thousands of clones, 20% to 30% seen once. Sequenced: tumor tissue. The receptors were gathered from a male donor with papillary thyroid cancer or a benign thyroid nodule (not recorded which). Some clones in this sample may be carry-over from other donors' samples. The CDR3 runs from the conserved cysteine through the conserved F or W. The D gene is left open where the match is weak. Where a row states a size, it is once, few, many or the class of an expanded clone; other rows omit it.

clone size: many; J gene: TRBJ2-4; D gene: TRBD2; V gene: TRBV27; CDR3 protein: CASSSLLAGVRNIQYF; CDR3 DNA: TGTGCCAGCAGTTCATTACTAGCGGGAGTAAGAAACATTCAGTACTTC
clone size: many; J gene: TRBJ1-3; D gene: TRBD1; V gene: TRBV12-3/TRBV12-4; CDR3 protein: CASSLGGKASGNTIYF; CDR3 DNA: TGTGCCAGCAGCCTAGGGGGCAAGGCCTCTGGAAACACCATATATTTT
clone size: few; J gene: TRBJ2-1; D gene: .; V gene: TRBV10-1; CDR3 protein: CASSELAGRGNEQFF; CDR3 DNA: TGCGCCAGCAGTGAGTTGGCAGGAAGGGGCAATGAGCAGTTCTTC
clone size: medium-sized; J gene: TRBJ2-7; D gene: TRBD2; V gene: TRBV2; CDR3 protein: CASSGGLSREQYF; CDR3 DNA: TGTGCCAGCAGCGGGGGACTATCGCGCGAGCAGTACTTC
clone size: many; J gene: TRBJ1-6; D gene: TRBD1; V gene: TRBV20-1; CDR3 protein: CSARRQGAYNSPLHF; CDR3 DNA: TGCAGTGCTCGCCGACAGGGGGCATATAATTCACCCCTCCACTTT
clone size: many; J gene: TRBJ2-7; D gene: .; V gene: TRBV29-1; CDR3 protein: CSVRQGGDYEQYF; CDR3 DNA: TGCAGCGTTAGACAGGGAGGGGACTACGAGCAGTACTTC
clone size: large; J gene: TRBJ2-3; D gene: .; V gene: TRBV7-2; CDR3 protein: CASSLLGTDTQYF; CDR3 DNA: TGTGCCAGCAGCTTACTAGGCACAGATACGCAGTATTTT
clone size: many; J gene: TRBJ2-4; D gene: TRBD1; V gene: TRBV20-1; CDR3 protein: CSAGGRQGEAKNIQYF; CDR3 DNA: TGCAGCGCCGGGGGTCGACAGGGGGAGGCCAAAAACATTCAGTACTTC
clone size: .; J gene: TRBJ2-7; D gene: .; V gene: TRBV20-1; CDR3 protein: CSARDGDSGEQYF; CDR3 DNA: TGCAGTGCTAGAGATGGGGATTCGGGAGAGCAGTACTTC
clone size: medium-sized; J gene: TRBJ2-7; D gene: .; V gene: TRBV30; CDR3 protein: CAWSVGAVGAYEQYF; CDR3 DNA: TGTGCCTGGAGTGTGGGGGCCGTTGGGGCCTACGAGCAGTACTTC
clone size: many; J gene: TRBJ2-7; D gene: TRBD1; V gene: TRBV28; CDR3 protein: CASSPRGQGYEQYF; CDR3 DNA: TGTGCCAGCAGTCCACGAGGACAGGGCTACGAGCAGTACTTC
clone size: .; J gene: TRBJ2-3; D gene: .; V gene: TRBV28; CDR3 protein: CASSFRASSTDTQYF; CDR3 DNA: TGTGCCAGCAGTTTCCGGGCTTCTAGCACAGATACGCAGTATTTT
clone size: .; J gene: TRBJ2-1; D gene: .; V gene: TRBV30; CDR3 protein: CAWQQHHSNEQFF; CDR3 DNA: TGTGCCTGGCAGCAACACCATTCCAATGAGCAGTTCTTC
clone size: .; J gene: TRBJ2-7; D gene: .; V gene: TRBV20-1; CDR3 protein: CSAISFYEQYF; CDR3 DNA: TGCAGTGCTATTTCATTCTACGAGCAGTACTTC
clone size: .; J gene: TRBJ2-7; D gene: .; V gene: TRBV19; CDR3 protein: CASTPSGSYYEQYF; CDR3 DNA: TGTGCCAGTACCCCGAGCGGGTCATACTACGAGCAGTACTTC
clone size: .; J gene: TRBJ2-7; D gene: .; V gene: TRBV20-1; CDR3 protein: CSANPGASYEQYF; CDR3 DNA: TGCAGTGCTAATCCCGGGGCCTCCTACGAGCAGTACTTC
clone size: few; J gene: TRBJ2-1; D gene: .; V gene: TRBV28; CDR3 protein: CASSYRVPVNEHFF; CDR3 DNA: TGTGCCAGCAGTTACAGGGTGCCGGTCAATGAGCATTTCTTC
clone size: many; J gene: TRBJ1-6; D gene: TRBD1; V gene: TRBV2; CDR3 protein: CASSTGGSYNSPLHF; CDR3 DNA: TGTGCCAGCAGTACAGGGGGCTCCTATAATTCACCCCTCCACTTT
clone size: .; J gene: TRBJ2-3; D gene: TRBD2; V gene: TRBV7-6; CDR3 protein: CASSCTSGKADTQYF; CDR3 DNA: TGTGCCAGCAGCTGTACTAGCGGGAAGGCAGATACGCAGTATTTT
clone size: medium-sized; J gene: TRBJ2-7; D gene: .; V gene: TRBV28; CDR3 protein: CASSFVRQSYEQYF; CDR3 DNA: TGTGCCAGCAGTTTTGTTCGCCAATCCTACGAGCAGTACTTC
clone size: many; J gene: TRBJ1-3; D gene: TRBD1; V gene: TRBV28; CDR3 protein: CASSPGQGSTGNTIYF; CDR3 DNA: TGTGCCAGCAGTCCTGGACAGGGTAGTACTGGAAACACCATATATTTT
clone size: many; J gene: TRBJ2-5; D gene: .; V gene: TRBV20-1; CDR3 protein: CSAITSPGRPTQYF; CDR3 DNA: TGCAGTGCTATTACTTCCCCGGGCCGGCCGACCCAGTACTTC
clone size: many; J gene: TRBJ2-1; D gene: .; V gene: TRBV20-1; CDR3 protein: CSARDVSSYNEQFF; CDR3 DNA: TGCAGTGCTAGAGATGTCTCCTCCTACAATGAGCAGTTCTTC
clone size: many; J gene: TRBJ2-3; D gene: TRBD1; V gene: TRBV24-1; CDR3 protein: CATSGTGGTDTQYF; CDR3 DNA: TGTGCCACCAGTGGGACAGGGGGCACAGATACGCAGTATTTT
clone size: .; J gene: TRBJ2-6; D gene: .; V gene: TRBV10-3; CDR3 protein: CALSESRGSGANVLTF; CDR3 DNA: TGTGCCCTCAGTGAGTCACGGGGCTCTGGGGCCAACGTCCTGACTTTC
clone size: once; J gene: TRBJ2-7; D gene: TRBD1; V gene: TRBV28; CDR3 protein: CARSFWAGQGYEQYF; CDR3 DNA: TGTGCCAGGAGTTTTTGGGCGGGACAGGGCTACGAGCAGTACTTC
clone size: .; J gene: TRBJ2-5; D gene: .; V gene: TRBV4-2; CDR3 protein: CASSQETGARGETQYF; CDR3 DNA: TGTGCCAGCAGCCAAGAAACAGGGGCGCGGGGGGAGACCCAGTACTTC
clone size: .; J gene: TRBJ1-2; D gene: .; V gene: TRBV7-2; CDR3 protein: CASSLDMGNCGYTF; CDR3 DNA: TGTGCCAGCAGCCTCGACATGGGTAACTGTGGCTACACCTTC
clone size: few; J gene: TRBJ1-2; D gene: .; V gene: TRBV28; CDR3 protein: CAIKGGGSNYGYTF; CDR3 DNA: TGTGCCATCAAAGGAGGGGGGTCTAACTATGGCTACACCTTC
clone size: many; J gene: TRBJ2-3; D gene: .; V gene: TRBV24-1; CDR3 protein: CATSDTDTQYF; CDR3 DNA: TGTGCCACCAGTGACACAGATACGCAGTATTTT
clone size: few; J gene: TRBJ2-1; D gene: TRBD2; V gene: TRBV12-3/TRBV12-4; CDR3 protein: CASSLEGGGRQTYNEQFF; CDR3 DNA: TGTGCCAGCAGTTTAGAGGGGGGCGGGAGGCAGACCTACAATGAGCAGTTCTTC
clone size: many; J gene: TRBJ1-2; D gene: TRBD1; V gene: TRBV13; CDR3 protein: CASSQISRTGTGYTF; CDR3 DNA: TGTGCCAGCAGCCAAATCAGCCGGACAGGAACCGGCTACACCTTC
clone size: many; J gene: TRBJ2-7; D gene: .; V gene: TRBV5-1; CDR3 protein: CASSLHTLYEQYF; CDR3 DNA: TGCGCCAGCAGCCTCCACACCCTCTACGAGCAGTACTTC
clone size: many; J gene: TRBJ1-5; D gene: .; V gene: TRBV28; CDR3 protein: CASSLGQGGPQHF; CDR3 DNA: TGTGCCAGCTCCTTGGGCCAGGGAGGGCCCCAGCATTTT
clone size: .; J gene: TRBJ2-7; D gene: .; V gene: TRBV20-1; CDR3 protein: CSASSSPRISYEQYF; CDR3 DNA: TGCAGTGCTAGCTCTAGTCCTAGAATCTCCTACGAGCAGTACTTC
clone size: medium-sized; J gene: TRBJ2-3; D gene: TRBD2; V gene: TRBV28; CDR3 protein: CASSLGLAGHTDTQYF; CDR3 DNA: TGTGCCAGCAGTTTAGGGCTAGCGGGACACACAGATACGCAGTATTTT
clone size: .; J gene: TRBJ1-5; D gene: .; V gene: TRBV15; CDR3 protein: CATKHQEGNQPQHF; CDR3 DNA: TGTGCCACTAAACACCAGGAGGGCAATCAGCCCCAGCATTTT
clone size: many; J gene: TRBJ2-7; D gene: .; V gene: TRBV3-1; CDR3 protein: CASSRSYEQYF; CDR3 DNA: TGTGCCAGCAGCCGTTCCTACGAGCAGTACTTC
clone size: many; J gene: TRBJ2-7; D gene: .; V gene: TRBV20-1; CDR3 protein: CSAPRISAARDEQYF; CDR3 DNA: TGCAGTGCCCCCAGGATAAGCGCGGCGCGGGACGAGCAGTACTTC
clone size: .; J gene: TRBJ2-4; D gene: .; V gene: TRBV20-1; CDR3 protein: CSAGTFGSGNIQYF; CDR3 DNA: TGCAGTGCTGGTACCTTCGGGTCCGGAAACATTCAGTACTTC
clone size: many; J gene: TRBJ2-6; D gene: .; V gene: TRBV19; CDR3 protein: CASREGVRVSGANVLTF; CDR3 DNA: TGTGCCAGTAGAGAGGGGGTGAGGGTCTCTGGGGCCAACGTCCTGACTTTC
clone size: many; J gene: TRBJ2-7; D gene: TRBD2; V gene: TRBV11-2; CDR3 protein: CASSATSGTISYEQYF; CDR3 DNA: TGTGCCAGCAGCGCAACTAGCGGGACGATCTCCTACGAGCAGTACTTC
clone size: many; J gene: TRBJ2-3; D gene: TRBD2; V gene: TRBV20-1; CDR3 protein: CSVRGPSGGTQYF; CDR3 DNA: TGCAGTGTCAGAGGTCCCAGCGGGGGTACGCAGTATTTT
clone size: .; J gene: TRBJ1-1; D gene: .; V gene: TRBV2; CDR3 protein: CVSRRQGLTEAFF; CDR3 DNA: TGTGTCAGCCGGCGGCAGGGGCTCACTGAAGCTTTCTTT
clone size: many; J gene: TRBJ1-6; D gene: .; V gene: TRBV6-4; CDR3 protein: CASSDSIGSNRSSYNSPLHF; CDR3 DNA: TGTGCCAGCAGTGACTCGATCGGCAGCAACCGGAGCTCCTATAATTCACCCCTCCACTTT
clone size: few; J gene: TRBJ2-3; D gene: .; V gene: TRBV28; CDR3 protein: CASSYSLSTDTQYF; CDR3 DNA: TGTGCCAGCAGTTACTCTCTTTCCACAGATACGCAGTATTTT
clone size: few; J gene: TRBJ1-2; D gene: TRBD1; V gene: TRBV27; CDR3 protein: CASSPRQGPEGVYTF; CDR3 DNA: TGTGCCAGCAGTCCCCGACAGGGTCCGGAAGGAGTCTACACCTTC
clone size: .; J gene: TRBJ1-6; D gene: .; V gene: TRBV11-2; CDR3 protein: CASSSEGGWGSPLNF; CDR3 DNA: TGTGCCAGCAGCTCCGAGGGCGGGTGGGGATCACCCCTCAACTTT
clone size: .; J gene: TRBJ2-7; D gene: .; V gene: TRBV19; CDR3 protein: CASITYRYTSYEQYF; CDR3 DNA: TGTGCCAGTATCACATACCGGTACACCTCCTACGAGCAGTACTTC
clone size: .; J gene: TRBJ2-1; D gene: .; V gene: TRBV20-1; CDR3 protein: CSARSVSLNDQFF; CDR3 DNA: TGCAGTGCTAGAAGTGTCTCCCTCAATGATCAGTTCTTC
clone size: medium-sized; J gene: TRBJ2-7; D gene: .; V gene: TRBV6-1; CDR3 protein: CASSSPPDSYEQYF; CDR3 DNA: TGTGCCAGCAGTTCACCCCCGGACTCCTACGAGCAGTACTTC
clone size: many; J gene: TRBJ2-5; D gene: TRBD2; V gene: TRBV14; CDR3 protein: CASSRWTSGRQETQYF; CDR3 DNA: TGTGCCAGCAGCCGCTGGACTAGCGGGCGTCAAGAGACCCAGTACTTC
clone size: many; J gene: TRBJ2-2; D gene: .; V gene: TRBV28; CDR3 protein: CASSKAGTQNTGELFF; CDR3 DNA: TGTGCCAGCAGCAAAGCCGGGACACAAAACACCGGGGAGCTGTTTTTT